Each of the 7 T cell receptor beta chains below was sequenced from the same sample in a study of cytotoxic CD8 clonotypes in ibrutinib-treated CLL. The repertoire was sequenced with immunoSEQ multiplex PCR; TCRdb's copy has only in-frame clones and lacks some. The top ten clones hold roughly 21% of a sample with 43,000 or so clones, under 80% of them seen once. Here the sequenced sample was PBMCs, taken after 24 months of ibrutinib treatment. These TCRs come from a human donor with chronic lymphocytic leukemia.

By sample share, this clone is medium-sized. The chain recombines TRBV7-9 with TRBJ2-2; no definite D call. V lost 5 bases and J lost 1, with 8 bases in between. This CDR3 comprises 14 residues. CDR1 and CDR2 from the germline V gene are SEHNR and FQNEAQ (reference sequence). Here the CDR3 reads CASSPDGNTGELFF. Here the CDR3 DNA reads TGTGCCAGCAGCCCGGACGGGAACACCGGGGAGCTGTTTTTT.

The V gene is TRBV29-1, the J gene TRBJ2-7; possibly TRBD1 for D (5 bases). Germline V lookup: CDR1 SQVTM, CDR2 ANQGSEA. The CDR3 sequence is 13 residues long. The V and J ends lost 4 bases and 2 bases respectively, with 12 bases between them. The CDR3 reads CSVVGLGPYEQYF. The CDR3 DNA is TGCAGCGTTGTCGGGCTGGGGCCCTACGAGCAGTACTTC.

The chain uses TRBV6-1 and TRBJ1-5, with D possibly TRBD1 on 6 matching bases. From germline, CDR1 is MNHNS and CDR2 SASEGT. The CDR3 spans 14 residues. V was clipped by 11 bases and J by 4 bases, with 18 bases between them. DNA for the CDR3: TGTGCCGGGAAAAGAGGGGGGGGAAATCAGCCCCAGCATTTT. Its translation is CAGKRGGGNQPQHF.

This clone appeared once. V gene TRBV7-9 combines with J gene TRBJ2-7, with TRBD1 identical over 8 bases. With 5 bases clipped from V and 6 bases from J, the junction kept 3 bases outside the gene matches. The V gene's germline CDR1 is SEHNR and CDR2 FQNEAQ (reference sequence). This CDR3 region has 12 residues. The CDR3 sequence is CASSRTGPEQYF. In DNA, the CDR3 is TGTGCCAGCAGCCGGACAGGGCCCGAGCAGTACTTC.

The rearrangement links TRBV2 to TRBJ1-4; possible D gene TRBD1, 5 bases. V was shortened by 2 bases and J by 0 bases, with 7 bases between the two germline ends. From germline, CDR1 is SNHLY and CDR2 FYNNEI. The CDR3 spans 15 residues. The CDR3 nucleotides read TGTGCCAGCAGTGAACGGGGGGCAACTAATGAAAAACTGTTTTTT. It translates to CASSERGATNEKLFF.

Notes on this clone: One end of the junction is discordant with germline, which a read error may explain. V gene TRBV19 combines with J gene TRBJ1-5, with 7 nucleotides matching TRBD1. CDR3 length: 13 amino acids. Per germline, CDR1 LNHDA and CDR2 SQIVND (reference sequence). The CDR3 reads CASSLDRDQPQHF. CDR3 DNA sequence: TGTGCCAGTAGTTTAGACAGGGATCAGCCCCAGCATTTT.

This clone was picked up one time. The chain has TRBV5-1 and TRBJ2-2; no firm D call. Germline CDR1 SGHRS, CDR2 YFSETQ. Trimming left V 4 bases short and J 7 bases short, with 14 bases between. This CDR3 contains 14 residues. In DNA, the CDR3 is TGCGCCAGCAGCCTGAGCTTTGGGGTCGGGGAGCTGTTTTTT. It encodes CASSLSFGVGELFF.